The 20 T cell receptor beta chains in this list originate from one sample, sequenced in a study of T cells in women clearing cervical HPV infection. TCRdb keeps only in-frame clones here, not all; method: immunoSEQ multiplex PCR. The sample is made up of tens of thousands of clones, and the top ten hold 0.95% to 1.5% of it. The sequencing input was blood buffy coat. These receptors were collected from a woman aged 18 to 75 with a cervical HPV16 infection that either progressed to CIN3+ or cleared (not recorded which).

Remarks on this clone: The observed sequence ends 3 residues before the CDR3 terminus, with the missing tail filled in from the germline J gene. The chain links TRBV7-9 to TRBJ2-5, with D uncertain. V shed 5 bases and J shed 5 bases, with 6 bases lying between them. The CDR3 runs 11 residues. Germline V lookup: CDR1 SEHNR, CDR2 FQNEAQ (reference sequence). The CDR3 bases that were read are TGTGCCAGCAGCCCCAGGGAGACC. Its protein is CASSPRET. From start to end, the CDR3 is CASSPRETQYF.

Concerning this clone itself: A read error may produce the germline difference seen at one junction end. The read comes to an end 3 residues before the CDR3 does, leaving the germline J gene to fill in the end. Other DNA sequences from this sample encode an identical CDR3 as well. The chain links TRBV2 to TRBJ1-2; D is possibly TRBD1 (5 bases). The CDR3 length is 13 residues. Germline assignment: CDR1 SNHLY and CDR2 FYNNEI. The DNA read from the CDR3 is TGTGCGAGCACCCTAGACAGAGACTATGGC. Amino acids: CASTLDRDYG. The entire CDR3 sequence reads CASTLDRDYGYTF.

As to this clone: At one boundary the junction diverges from the germline segment, which might be a read error. The read gets to within 3 residues of the CDR3 end, and the germline J gene fills in the rest. Other DNA sequences in this sample translate to the same CDR3. V usage is TRBV18 and J usage is TRBJ1-3; TRBD1 matches at 9 bases. The CDR3 sequence is 15 residues long. CDR1 and CDR2 (germline): KGHSH, LQKENI. The CDR3 DNA, read in part, is TGTGCCAGCTCAGAACAGGGGGCGCAAGGAAACACA. Protein sequence: CASSEQGAQGNT. The full-length CDR3 reads as CASSEQGAQGNTIYF.

On this clone itself: The read stops 3 residues short of the end of the CDR3; the missing end is completed from the germline J gene. The V call is TRBV6-4, the J call TRBJ2-1; 12 nucleotides agree with TRBD2. The trim removed 6 bases at V and 4 bases at J, leaving 1 base unmatched. Germline V lookup: CDR1 MRHNA, CDR2 SNTAGT. The CDR3 is 14 amino acids. Incomplete CDR3 DNA: TGTGCCAGCAGCGGACTAGCGGGATACAATGAG. Its translation: CASSGLAGYNE. The whole CDR3 protein is CASSGLAGYNEQFF.

Comment on this clone: The DNA ends 3 residues before the CDR3 does, and the rest of the CDR3 is filled in from the germline J gene. The rearrangement links TRBV19 to TRBJ1-2, with a possible D match to TRBD1 (6 bases). V shed 5 bases and J shed 3 bases, with 19 bases lying between them. CDR3 size: 16 residues. Per the germline V gene, CDR1 is LNHDA and CDR2 is SQIVND (reference sequence). The CDR3 bases that were read are TGTGCCAGTAGTGGCCGAAGGGGGGGCTCTGACTATGGC. Translated, it gives CASSGRRGGSDYG. In full, the CDR3 is CASSGRRGGSDYGYTF.

As for this clone: Read coverage stops 3 residues before the CDR3 terminus; the germline J gene supplies the remainder. This rearrangement joins TRBV6-2 or TRBV6-3 to TRBJ2-3, with D hard to call. Trimming pared 2 bases from V and 5 bases from J, leaving 17 bases between. CDR1 is MNHEY and CDR2 is SVGEGT in the germline V gene. The length of the CDR3 is 16 residues. CDR3: CASSYTSGHWRDTQYF. The sequenced CDR3 bases are TGTGCCAGCAGTTACACGAGTGGGCACTGGAGAGATACG.

Details on this clone: The DNA ends 3 residues before the CDR3 does, and the rest of the CDR3 is filled in from the germline J gene. The chain combines TRBV5-5 with TRBJ2-4, with a possible D match to TRBD1 (5 bases). There are 13 residues in the CDR3. CDR1 and CDR2 (germline): SGHKS, YYEKEE (reference sequence). CDR3 DNA, as far as it was read: TGTGCCAGCAGCTTCGGTCAGGGTTATGGT. Encoded protein: CASSFGQGYG. The complete CDR3 reads CASSFGQGYGQYF.

With respect to this clone: The read finishes 3 residues shy of the CDR3 end, and the germline J gene is used to complete it. The chain joins TRBV18 to TRBJ2-5; TRBD1 agrees at 7 bases. V was pared by 3 bases and J by 0 bases, with 4 bases of the junction left unmatched. This CDR3 is built from 15 residues. CDR1 is KGHSH and CDR2 is LQKENI in the germline V gene. The CDR3 here is CASSPGQLYQETQYF. CDR3 bases read: TGTGCCAGCTCACCGGGACAGCTGTACCAAGAGACC.

CDR3 amino acids: CASSLGLLTDTQYF. CDR3 bases read: TGTGCCAGCAGCTTGGGGCTACTCACAGATACG. This chain uses TRBV7-3 with TRBJ2-3; possibly TRBD1 for D (5 bases). The observed sequence ends 3 residues before the CDR3 terminus, with the missing tail filled in from the germline J gene. The CDR3 runs 14 residues. CDR1 is SGHTA and CDR2 is FQGTGA in the germline V gene. With 3 bases removed from V and 2 bases from J, the gap between germline ends came to 9 bases.

On this clone: The CDR3 end lies 3 residues beyond the end of the read and is filled in from the germline J gene. The chain carries TRBV5-1 and TRBJ2-5, with 9 bases aligning to TRBD1. Germline assignment: CDR1 SGHRS and CDR2 YFSETQ. The CDR3 is made up of 18 amino acids. Losses at the gene ends were 0 bases for V and 5 bases for J; bases not matched to a gene: 14. The CDR3 is CASSLVRTGVGSRETQYF. The covered CDR3 bases are TGCGCCAGCAGCTTGGTCCGGACAGGGGTAGGATCCAGGGAGACC. The full variable domain, completed using reference TRBV5-1 and TRBJ2-5, is KAGVTQTPRYLIKTRGQQVTLSCSPISGHRSVSWYQQTPGQGLQFLFEYFSETQRNKGNFPGRFSGRQFSNSRSEMNVSTLELGDSALYLCASSLVRTGVGSRETQYFGPGTRLLVL.

The part of the CDR3 DNA that was read is TGCGCCAGCAGGGTATCAGGACAGGGAGGATCACCA. Protein: CASRVSGQGGSP. The CDR3 in its entirety is CASRVSGQGGSPLFF. This chain uses TRBV5-1 with TRBJ1-4, with 8 positions matching TRBD1. The CDR3 end falls 3 residues outside the read, so it is completed with the germline J gene. CDR1 and CDR2 from the germline V gene are SGHRS and YFSETQ. The CDR3 consists of 15 residues.

In regard to this clone: The CDR3 end falls 3 residues outside the read, so it is completed with the germline J gene. This sequence joins TRBV4-2 and TRBJ1-1, with D possibly being TRBD1 (5 bases). Germline CDR1 reads LGHNA; CDR2 reads YNFKEQ. Trimming removed 0 bases at V and 1 base at J, with 12 bases between. The CDR3 runs to 16 residues. The CDR3 region is CASSQDLWQGNTEAFF. The part of the CDR3 DNA that was read is TGTGCCAGCAGCCAAGATCTCTGGCAGGGGAACACTGAA.

Points on this clone: Sequencing ends 3 residues short of the CDR3 end; the germline J gene provides the rest. This chain links TRBV18 with TRBJ1-1; TRBD1 is a possible D gene (5 bases). CDR1 KGHSH and CDR2 LQKENI come from the germline V gene. This CDR3 is built from 14 residues. V was trimmed by 3 bases and J by 7 bases, leaving 15 bases between them. The CDR3 is CASSPGGEIGEAFF. Incomplete CDR3 DNA: TGTGCCAGCTCACCGGGGGGGGAGATTGGTGAA.

Concerning this clone itself: The read ends 3 residues shy of where the CDR3 ends; the end is completed using the germline J gene. The V call is TRBV16, the J call TRBJ1-4; perhaps TRBD1 as D (5 bases). This CDR3 region has 16 residues. Germline V lookup: CDR1 KGHSY, CDR2 FQNENV. Between the trimmed V and J ends, which lost 2 bases and 9 bases, there was a span of 19 bases. The CDR3 spells CASSQPLGDRRKKLFF. The sequenced CDR3 bases are TGTGCCAGCAGCCAACCCCTTGGAGACAGAAGAAAAAAA.

Turning to this clone: The CDR3 end is not reached by the read, which stops 3 residues before it; the germline J gene fills it in. The chain couples TRBV20-1 to TRBJ2-2; the D is unclear. Germline values: CDR1 DFQATT, CDR2 SNEGSKA (reference sequence). The V end was cut by 6 bases, the J end by 7 bases, with 21 bases between. The CDR3 length is 15 residues. Partial CDR3 DNA: TGCAGTGCCTCCGCGCGGCGCGGCCAAAACGGGGAG. It translates to CSASARRGQNGE. The entire CDR3 protein reads CSASARRGQNGELFF.

Note on this clone: From the germline J gene comes the end of the CDR3, since the read stops 3 residues before it. The chain employs TRBV12-5 and TRBJ1-5; D not certain. Germline V CDR1 and CDR2: LGHNT, FRNRAP. The CDR3 is 15 amino acids. Trimming removed 6 bases from V and 6 bases from J, with 18 bases in between. This chain's CDR3 is CASGLSGQAGQPQHF. CDR3 DNA, as far as it was read: TGTGCTAGTGGCCTCTCGGGTCAGGCGGGTCAGCCC.

About this clone itself: The junction departs from germline at one end; a sequencing error may be responsible. Sequencing ends 3 residues short of the CDR3 end; the germline J gene provides the rest. The chain uses TRBV5-1 and TRBJ2-3; 10 nucleotides match TRBD1. The CDR3 loop spans 15 amino acids. Germline V gene data show CDR1 as SGHRS and CDR2 as YFSETQ. The CDR3 sequence is CASSGTGDEAETQYF. The DNA read from the CDR3 is TGCGCCAGCAGCGGGACAGGGGATGAGGCAGAGACG. Complete variable domain (other parts from reference TRBV5-1 and TRBJ2-3): KAGVTQTPRYLIKTRGQQVTLSCSPISGHRSVSWYQQTPGQGLQFLFEYFSETQRNKGNFPGRFSGRQFSNSRSEMNVSTLELGDSALYLCASSGTGDEAETQYFGPGTRLTVL.

In the case of this clone: The read gets to within 3 residues of the CDR3 end, and the germline J gene fills in the rest. The gene calls are TRBV10-1 and TRBJ2-7, with 7 bases fitting TRBD1. This CDR3 contains 13 residues. Trimming cost V 5 bases and J 1 base; bases outside gene matches: 2. Germline V CDR1 and CDR2: WNHNN, SYGVQD (reference sequence). The sequenced part of the CDR3 DNA is TGCGCCAGCAGTTCACAGGGGTCCTACGAG. Its translation: CASSSQGSYE. The CDR3 in full is CASSSQGSYEQYF.

Note on this clone: Sequencing ends 3 residues short of the CDR3 end; the germline J gene provides the rest. The rearrangement links TRBV2 to TRBJ2-3; 14 nucleotides agree with TRBD2. This CDR3 region has 16 residues. The trim removed 7 bases at V and 0 bases at J, leaving 3 bases unmatched. CDR1 SNHLY and CDR2 FYNNEI come from the germline V gene. Here the CDR3 reads CASKGLAGVSTDTQYF. The CDR3 DNA, read in part, is TGTGCCAGCAAGGGACTAGCGGGAGTTAGCACAGATACG.

CDR3 residues: CASSSTTMVGDEQFF. Partial CDR3 DNA: TGTGCCAGCAGCTCCACGACAATGGTAGGCGATGAG. The chain has TRBV7-2 and TRBJ2-1, with unresolved D. The CDR3 goes on 3 residues after the read ends, and that part is filled in from the germline J gene. CDR1 SGHTA and CDR2 FQGNSA come from the germline V gene. V shed 4 bases and J shed 8 bases, with 18 bases lying between them. There are 15 residues in the CDR3. The full variable domain, with the rest looked up from reference TRBV7-2 and TRBJ2-1, is GAGVSQSPSNKVTEKGKDVELRCDPISGHTALYWYRQSLGQGLEFLIYFQGNSAPDKSGLPSDRFSAERTGGSVSTLTIQRTQQEDSAVYLCASSSTTMVGDEQFFGPGTRLTVL.